This T cell receptor beta chain was recorded in a study of T cell repertoires in cytomegalovirus infection. Study conclusions and caveats: Frequencies of public TCR beta families were cumulated, and this identified carriers of CMV plus the relevant HLA.

CDR1 and CDR2 (germline): MGHDK, SYGVNS. There are 15 residues in the CDR3. Trimming at V came to 4 bases and at J to 6 bases, leaving 4 bases not matched to a gene. This clonotype has more than one count but fewer than ten. As yet, its antigen is unknown. Via MiXCR, TCRdb re-called the reads, giving one row per CDR3 protein. The sample carries some 480,000 distinct CDR3 sequences, roughly 34% recorded once. This receptor was obtained from a human donor in good health (CMV status not recorded). Some clones in this sample may be carry-over from other donors' samples. The sequencing used cultured PBMCs, collected from culture after CMV antigen stimulation. The chain has TRBV25-1 and TRBJ2-1; 12 positions agree with TRBD2. The CDR3 DNA is TGTGCCAGCAGTGGACTAGCGGGAGCGGCCAATGAGCAGTTCTTC. Translating it yields CASSGLAGAANEQFF.